Listed below are T cell receptor beta chains from one sample, sequenced in a study of vaccination and CD4 T cells after COVID-19. TCRdb re-called the PCR reads through MiXCR, storing one row per CDR3 protein. In the table there are several thousand distinct CDR3 sequences, less than 55% of which are singletons. No antigen has been identified for these receptors. The sample consisted of CD4+ T cells from blood, cultured in vitro. Every receptor here comes from a human donor who had recovered from COVID-19. CDR3s include the opening cysteine and the closing phenylalanine or tryptophan. A D gene is named only where the DNA matches it firmly. Clone size appears in some rows only: once, few, many, or a class for an expanded clone.

CDR3 DNA	CDR3 protein	clone size	V gene	D gene	J gene
TGTGCCAGCAGCTTACTGTCCTGGGGGAGTCTCACAGATACGCAGTATTTT	CASSLLSWGSLTDTQYF	NA	TRBV7-8	NA	TRBJ2-3
TGCAGTGCTATAGCGGGGGGGAAACGGGATACGCAGTATTTT	CSAIAGGKRDTQYF	medium-sized	TRBV20-1	TRBD2	TRBJ2-3
TGCAGTGCTAGACCACGACGCAAGAACACTGAAGCTTTCTTT	CSARPRRKNTEAFF	few	TRBV20-1	NA	TRBJ1-1
TGTGCCAGCAGTTACAGGGGCTATGGCTACACCTTC	CASSYRGYGYTF	NA	TRBV28	TRBD1	TRBJ1-2
TGTGCCAGCAGTTCGTCAGGGGCTGGGGCCAACGTCCTGACTTTC	CASSSSGAGANVLTF	NA	TRBV6-5	NA	TRBJ2-6
TGTGCCTGGAGTGGGCTTACAACGCAGTATTTT	CAWSGLTTQYF	few	TRBV30	NA	TRBJ2-3
TGTGCCAGCAGTGGCCCCCCGGGACTCTCAAGGGGCTCCTACGAGCAGTACTTC	CASSGPPGLSRGSYEQYF	NA	TRBV25-1	NA	TRBJ2-7
TGCAGTGCTAGAGGGATCAATGGGATTACCTACAATGAGCAGTTCTTC	CSARGINGITYNEQFF	few	TRBV20-1	NA	TRBJ2-1
TGTGCCTGGAGTGACCCCCCCTGGAACCAGCAGTTCTTC	CAWSDPPWNQQFF	NA	TRBV30	NA	TRBJ2-1
TGCAGTGCCCTGACAGGGGGGCTCTATGGCTACACCTTC	CSALTGGLYGYTF	NA	TRBV20-1	TRBD1	TRBJ1-2
TGTGCCAGCAGCCTCCCCCAGGGGCTTGGCTACACCTTC	CASSLPQGLGYTF	NA	TRBV5-6	NA	TRBJ1-2
TGTGCCAGCAGCTTTCAGACAGGGCATCAGCCCCAGCATTTT	CASSFQTGHQPQHF	NA	TRBV5-8	TRBD1	TRBJ1-5
TGCGCCAGCAGCTTGGCCGCAAAAGGCTATGGCTACACCTTC	CASSLAAKGYGYTF	NA	TRBV5-1	NA	TRBJ1-2
TGTGCCAGCAGTACAGACAGGGGCACTGAAGCTTTCTTT	CASSTDRGTEAFF	few	TRBV6-1	TRBD1	TRBJ1-1
TGCGCCAGCAGCCACCGACAGGGGCACACTGAAGCTTTCTTT	CASSHRQGHTEAFF	few	TRBV4-1	TRBD1	TRBJ1-1
TGCAGTGCTCCGCCTCCGGGACAGGGGGCGAGGGGTGAAAAACTGTTTTTT	CSAPPPGQGARGEKLFF	few	TRBV20-1	TRBD1	TRBJ1-4